The rows below give T cell receptor beta chains drawn from one sample of a study of cytomegalovirus exposure and HLA in healthy donors. Using immunoSEQ multiplex PCR, the repertoire was profiled, and TCRdb retains in-frame clones only, with some absent. The listing records 100,000 to 150,000 clones. Sequenced material: PBMCs. These receptors were taken from a man aged 18 to 35 in good health and CMV-seronegative. CDR3s include the opening cysteine and the closing phenylalanine or tryptophan. D genes are given only for firm matches.

d_call j_call v_call cdr3_nt cdr3_aa
NA TRBJ1-2 TRBV5-5 TGTGCCAGCAGCTTGGTTCAGGCAGGGGCGAGCTATGGCTACACCTTC CASSLVQAGASYGYTF
TRBD1 TRBJ2-2 TRBV7-9 TGTGCCAGCAGCCCCCGGGACAGTTATAATTCGAGGGACACCGGGGAGCTGTTTTTT CASSPRDSYNSRDTGELFF
NA TRBJ1-4 TRBV28 TGTGCCACCAACCTCAATCAGGGTTTTAGGTATGAAAAACTGTTTTTT CATNLNQGFRYEKLFF
TRBD1 TRBJ2-7 TRBV6-5 TGTGCCAGCAGTTCGACAGGGTCCTACGAGCAGTACTTC CASSSTGSYEQYF
NA TRBJ2-1 TRBV4-1 TGCGCCAGCAGCCATACCGGACTGGATGAGCAGTTCTTC CASSHTGLDEQFF
NA TRBJ2-7 TRBV6-5 TGTGCCAGCAGTTATACCCTGGACAGAGCCTACGAGCAGTACTTC CASSYTLDRAYEQYF
NA TRBJ1-5 TRBV19 TGTGCCAGTAGTATGTTTGGAGGTGGTCGGCCCCAGCATTTT CASSMFGGGRPQHF
NA TRBJ2-3 TRBV11-2 TGTGCCAGCAGCTCTATGGGGGCATCAGATACGCAGTATTTT CASSSMGASDTQYF
TRBD1 TRBJ1-6 TRBV28 TGTGCCACCGACAGGGACCCTAATTCACCCCTCCACTTT CATDRDPNSPLHF
TRBD2 TRBJ2-7 TRBV28 TGTGCCAGCAGTGCACCTGGGACTAGCGAGTACGAGCAGTACTTC CASSAPGTSEYEQYF
NA TRBJ2-5 TRBV20-1 TGCAGTCGACAAAAAGAGACCCAGTACTTC CSRQKETQYF
NA TRBJ1-1 TRBV6-5 TGTGCCAGCGGCGAAACAGGGAGAGCTGAAGCTTTCTTT CASGETGRAEAFF
TRBD2 TRBJ2-1 TRBV11-2 TGTGCCAGCAGCCCACGGGGGGCTAGCGGGGATAATGAGCAGTTCTTC CASSPRGASGDNEQFF
NA TRBJ1-5 TRBV5-6 TGTGCCAGCAGCTTTTTCGAGGGAATCGGTCAGCCCCAGCATTTT CASSFFEGIGQPQHF
TRBD1 TRBJ2-7 TRBV4-1 TGCGCCAGCAGCCATGCCGGGACAGGGGTTTACGAGCAGTACTTC CASSHAGTGVYEQYF
NA TRBJ2-2 TRBV6-5 TGTGCCAGCAGTTTGTACCGGGACACGACCACCGGGGAGCTGTTTTTT CASSLYRDTTTGELFF
TRBD2 TRBJ2-7 TRBV19 TGTGCCAGTAGCGCCCTCCCCTCAACACTAGCGGGAGTTTCCTACGAGCAGTACTTC CASSALPSTLAGVSYEQYF
NA TRBJ1-1 TRBV18 TGTGCCAGCTCACCGGCAGGGTTGAACACTGAAGCTTTCTTT CASSPAGLNTEAFF
NA TRBJ2-1 TRBV7-9 TGTGCCAGCAGCTTAGAGAGGGGGGGTCAGGGGCAGTTCTTC CASSLERGGQGQFF
NA TRBJ2-3 TRBV29-1 TGCAGCGCGGGACACCTACAATTCACAGATACGCAGTATTTT CSAGHLQFTDTQYF
TRBD2 TRBJ2-7 TRBV6-5 TGTGCCAGCAGTTACTCTATAGCGGGGGGCTACGAGCAGTACTTC CASSYSIAGGYEQYF
TRBD1 TRBJ1-1 TRBV28 TGTGCAATCACCCAGGGGGGCACTGAAGCTTTCTTT CAITQGGTEAFF
TRBD2 TRBJ2-2 TRBV7-3 TGTGCCAGCAGCTTAGGGAGGGAACTGTTTTTT CASSLGRELFF
NA TRBJ1-2 TRBV5-6 TGTGCCAGCAGCCCACAGGGAATTTTTGGCTACACCTTC CASSPQGIFGYTF
TRBD1 TRBJ2-3 TRBV4-3 TGCGCCAGCAGCCAAGATTTTAGGGACAGGGGGTTCTATACGCAGTATTTT CASSQDFRDRGFYTQYF
NA TRBJ1-1 TRBV2 TGTGCCAGCAGGACAAACCGTCTGAACACTGAAGCTTTCTTT CASRTNRLNTEAFF
TRBD2 TRBJ2-7 TRBV6-4 TGTGCCAGGAAGCGGGAGAGAGTCTACGAGCAGTACTTC CARKRERVYEQYF
NA TRBJ1-6 TRBV5-4 TGTGCCAGCAGCTCCCAGGGGTTCACCCTCCACTTT CASSSQGFTLHF
TRBD1 TRBJ2-5 TRBV5-1 TGCGCCAGCAGCTTGGGGCGACAGGGGAAGGGGGAGACCCAGTACTTC CASSLGRQGKGETQYF
TRBD2 TRBJ2-7 TRBV6-6 TGTGCCAGCAGTTATGCGGGAGTGTACGAGCAGTACTTC CASSYAGVYEQYF
NA TRBJ2-2 TRBV19 TGTGCCAGTAGTACAGGGGCGAACACCGGGGAGCTGTTTTTT CASSTGANTGELFF